This TCR beta chain was captured by sequencing in a study of T cells in Graves' hyperthyroidism and ophthalmopathy. The CDR3 runs 15 residues. Trimming shortened V by 6 bases and J by 2 bases, and 11 bases separated the two germline ends. Germline loops: CDR1 MGHDK, CDR2 SYGVNS. Amplified TCR beta CDR3 regions came from RNA transcripts. In the first-round RT-PCR of the TCR CDR3, the HTBI primer set was used. TCRdb reprocessed the multiplex PCR reads via MiXCR and lists one record per CDR3 protein. The table has 660,000 or so distinct CDR3 sequences, just under 45% seen once. The gene calls are TRBV25-1 and TRBJ1-6; D is perhaps TRBD1 (5 bases). The specimen was peripheral blood or thyroid tissue (not recorded which). The receptor was derived from an adult man with Graves' disease, either hyperthyroidism or ophthalmopathy (not recorded which). The CDR3 region has the DNA TGTGCCAGCAGCTCCGCGGGGGCCTATAATTCACCCCTCCACTTT. Its protein is CASSSAGAYNSPLHF.